The 5 T cell receptor beta chains below all came from one sample that was sequenced in a study of technical replicates of blood from several donors. Libraries were prepared by immunoSEQ multiplex PCR; TCRdb keeps only in-frame clonotypes and omits some of them. The table records 70,000 or so clones, roughly nine tenths of them present only once. Sequences were obtained from T cells isolated from PBMCs. Receptors were obtained from a human donor in good health. Some clones in this sample may be carry-over from other donors' samples.

This chain links TRBV4-1 with TRBJ2-6, with a possible D match to TRBD1 (5 bases). Trimming took 0 bases from V and 0 from J, leaving 9 bases between them. This CDR3 region has 17 residues. Germline assignment: CDR1 MGHRA and CDR2 YSYEKL. CDR3 amino acids: CASSQDRGVSGANVLTF. The CDR3 DNA reads TGCGCCAGCAGCCAAGATAGGGGTGTCTCTGGGGCCAACGTCCTGACTTTC.

This chain uses TRBV29-1 with TRBJ2-1; 10 bases fit TRBD2. CDR1 and CDR2 from the germline V gene are SQVTM and ANQGSEA. J lost 5 bases, V lost 5 bases, and 9 bases had no gene match. The length of the CDR3 is 15 residues. The CDR3 sequence: CSVPTGTSENNEQFF. The CDR3, as DNA: TGCAGCGTTCCGACCGGGACTAGCGAAAACAATGAGCAGTTCTTC.

The chain couples TRBV5-4 to TRBJ2-1, with D tentatively TRBD1 (6 bases). V was cut by 8 bases and J by 6 bases, with 15 bases left in between. Germline lookup yields CDR1 SGHNT and CDR2 YYREEE (reference sequence). The CDR3 length is 13 residues. For the CDR3, the DNA is TGTGCCAGAAAAGTCCAGGGGTCCAATGAGCAGTTCTTC. Amino acid sequence: CARKVQGSNEQFF. The entire variable domain, with the rest obtained from reference TRBV5-4 and TRBJ2-1, is as follows: ETGVTQSPTHLIKTRGQQVTLRCSSQSGHNTVSWYQQALGQGPQFIFQYYREEENGRGNFPPRFSGLQFPNYSSELNVNALELDDSALYLCARKVQGSNEQFFGPGTRLTVL.

The chain uses TRBV18 and TRBJ2-7; 9 bases are a match to TRBD1. CDR1 KGHSH and CDR2 LQKENI come from the germline V gene. Trimming at V came to 8 bases and at J to 3 bases, leaving 14 bases not matched to a gene. This CDR3 has 16 amino acids. The CDR3 region is CASTLAQGAIGYEQYF. CDR3 nucleotide sequence: TGTGCCAGCACCTTGGCACAGGGGGCTATAGGCTACGAGCAGTACTTC.

The chain combines TRBV6-6 with TRBJ2-3; 12 bases map to TRBD2. V was clipped by 5 bases and J by 6 bases; unmatched bases: 6. This CDR3 comprises 15 residues. Germline CDR1 reads MNHNY; CDR2 reads SVGAGI (reference sequence). The CDR3 nucleotides are TGTGCCAGCAGTCAGACTAGCGGGAGAGCGGATACGCAGTATTTT. Translation gives CASSQTSGRADTQYF.